A single sample is the source of the 26 T cell receptor beta chains below, sequenced in a study of T-cell memory formation after mild COVID-19. TCRdb re-called the 5' RACE reads with MiXCR, one entry per CDR3 protein. This table holds roughly 600,000 distinct CDR3 sequences, around 17% found once. The sample consisted of PBMCs or a T cell subset sorted from them (not recorded which). The receptor set was obtained from an adult woman who had mild COVID-19 (a few samples of this study predate the infection). Cell type and time point are not known.

The chain joins TRBV5-1 to TRBJ2-3, with D perhaps matching TRBD1 or TRBD2 (5 bases each). Germline loops: CDR1 SGHRS, CDR2 YFSETQ. The CDR3 loop spans 14 amino acids. The V gene lost 3 bases and the J gene lost 2 bases, with 10 bases spanning the gap. In nucleotides, the CDR3 is TGCGCCAGCAGCTCGACCGGGACCACAGATACGCAGTATTTT. It is translated as CASSSTGTTDTQYF.

This clonotype was counted only a few times. The chain couples TRBV6-5 to TRBJ1-1; maybe TRBD1 (6 bases). Between the trimmed V and J ends, which lost 6 bases and 4 bases, there was a span of 12 bases. Looked up from germline, CDR1 is MNHEY and CDR2 is SVGAGI. The CDR3 totals 13 residues. In DNA form, the CDR3 reads TGTGCCAGCAGACCGAAAGGGGGCACTGAAGCTTTCTTT. Protein sequence: CASRPKGGTEAFF.

The chain has TRBV3-1 and TRBJ1-2, with TRBD1 as a possible D gene (6 bases). Trimming stripped 0 bases from V and 9 bases from J, with 11 bases between. Germline-derived CDR1 and CDR2 are LGHDT and YNNKEL (reference sequence). The CDR3 totals 13 residues. The CDR3 sequence is CASSQEDSLSYTF. CDR3 in DNA: TGTGCCAGCAGCCAAGAGGACAGCCTGAGCTACACCTTC.

This chain uses TRBV29-1 with TRBJ2-1; 12 bases match TRBD2. CDR3 length: 14 amino acids. The germline gives CDR1 SQVTM, CDR2 ANQGSEA. V lost 6 bases to trimming and J lost 9 bases; unmatched junction nucleotides: 9. The CDR3 is CSVRLAGVIVEQFF. CDR3 DNA sequence: TGCAGCGTGCGACTAGCGGGAGTTATAGTTGAGCAGTTCTTC.

V and J are TRBV4-3 and TRBJ1-3; no definite D call. CDR1 is LGHNA, CDR2 YSLEER, per germline. Trimming left V 0 bases short and J 0 bases short, with 12 bases between. The CDR3 is made up of 17 amino acids. CDR3 sequence: CASSQDYASISGNTIYF. CDR3 nucleotides: TGCGCCAGCAGCCAAGATTATGCCTCCATCTCTGGAAACACCATATATTTT.

This clonotype was recorded a few times. V usage is TRBV5-4 and J usage is TRBJ2-1, with 10 bases lining up with TRBD2. The CDR3 has 15 amino acids. Trimming took 6 bases from V and 1 from J; bases not matched to a gene: 4. Germline V lookup: CDR1 SGHNT, CDR2 YYREEE (reference sequence). CDR3 nucleotide sequence: TGTGCCAGCAACATAGCGGGGGGATCCTACAATGAGCAGTTCTTC. Protein product: CASNIAGGSYNEQFF.

This clonotype was counted between two and nine times. The chain uses TRBV5-6 and TRBJ2-7, with D tentatively TRBD1 or TRBD2 (6 bases each). V was cut by 4 bases and J by 2 bases, with 19 bases left in between. Germline assignment: CDR1 SGHDT and CDR2 YYEEEE. The CDR3 is 16 amino acids. Here the CDR3 DNA reads TGTGCCAGCAGCCCCCTAGGGGGAGGCCCCCCCTACGAGCAGTACTTC. Encoded protein: CASSPLGGGPPYEQYF.

In this sample, this clonotype turned up a few times. The chain joins TRBV4-2 to TRBJ2-1; D might be TRBD1 (6 bases). The CDR3 sequence is 17 residues long. CDR1 is LGHNA, CDR2 YNFKEQ, per germline. Deletions cut 4 bases from V and 0 bases from J, with 16 bases between. The CDR3 loop is CASSPYTRGSSYNEQFF. The CDR3 DNA reads TGTGCCAGCAGCCCCTACACGAGGGGGAGCTCCTACAATGAGCAGTTCTTC.

The chain employs TRBV19 and TRBJ2-7; D is unresolved. V was shortened by 3 bases and J by 3 bases, with 9 bases between the two germline ends. Germline V CDR1 and CDR2: LNHDA, SQIVND (reference sequence). The CDR3 spans 13 residues. The CDR3 region is CASSMARSYEQYF. CDR3 bases: TGTGCCAGTAGTATGGCGCGGAGCTACGAGCAGTACTTC.

In this sample, this clonotype turned up a few times. This sequence joins TRBV9 and TRBJ2-2; a weak D match, TRBD1 (5 bases). V was clipped by 0 bases and J by 0 bases, with 12 bases between them. The CDR3 runs to 17 residues. Germline values: CDR1 SGDLS, CDR2 YYNGEE. This chain's CDR3 is CASSVAPGLPNTGELFF. The CDR3 region has the DNA TGTGCCAGCAGCGTAGCTCCAGGGTTGCCGAACACCGGGGAGCTGTTTTTT. The variable domain in full, with the rest retrieved from reference TRBV9 and TRBJ2-2, is DSGVTQTPKHLITATGQRVTLRCSPRSGDLSVYWYQQSLDQGLQFLIQYYNGEERAKGNILERFSAQQFPDLHSELNLSSLELGDSALYFCASSVAPGLPNTGELFFGEGSRLTVL.

This clonotype was seen a few times. The chain links TRBV5-1 to TRBJ2-1; tentative D call: TRBD2 (5 bases). The germline gives CDR1 SGHRS, CDR2 YFSETQ. The CDR3 consists of 12 residues. Deletions cut 1 base from V and 8 bases from J, with 7 bases between. The CDR3 region is CASSLPEDEQFF. The CDR3 coding sequence is TGCGCCAGCAGCTTGCCGGAGGATGAGCAGTTCTTC.

J is TRBJ2-1 and V is TRBV7-9, with 9 bases lining up with TRBD2. The germline CDR1 and CDR2 sequences are SEHNR and FQNEAQ (reference sequence). With 3 bases clipped from V and 7 bases from J, the junction kept 7 bases outside the gene matches. The length of the CDR3 is 15 residues. The CDR3 coding sequence is TGTGCCAGCAGCTTCCCAAGCGGGGGGTTAAATGAGCAGTTCTTC. This gives the protein CASSFPSGGLNEQFF.

This clonotype turned up a few times. V gene TRBV4-3 combines with J gene TRBJ2-2, with no clear D. With 4 bases removed from V and 3 bases from J, the gap between germline ends came to 15 bases. Germline loops: CDR1 LGHNA, CDR2 YSLEER. There are 16 residues in the CDR3. For the CDR3, the DNA is TGCGCCAGCAGCCGACTCGGCCTAGGCCACACCGGGGAGCTGTTTTTT. Its translation is CASSRLGLGHTGELFF.

This chain uses TRBV7-9 with TRBJ2-3, with 9 nucleotides matching TRBD2. CDR3 length: 17 amino acids. Germline V gives CDR1 SEHNR, CDR2 FQNEAQ (reference sequence). Losses at the gene ends were 5 bases for V and 2 bases for J; bases not matched to a gene: 11. The CDR3 loop is CASSPVDSGSSTDTQYF. The CDR3 region has the DNA TGTGCCAGCAGCCCGGTGGATAGCGGGAGTTCCACAGATACGCAGTATTTT.

The V gene is TRBV2, the J gene TRBJ1-3; D is possibly TRBD1 (5 bases). Germline assignment: CDR1 SNHLY and CDR2 FYNNEI. The CDR3 is 13 amino acids. V shed 9 bases and J shed 2 bases, with 11 bases lying between them. The CDR3 DNA reads as TGTGCCAGATCTACGGGGCCTGGAAACACCATATATTTT. This encodes CARSTGPGNTIYF. Full variable domain (outside the CDR3, taken from reference TRBV2 and TRBJ1-3): EPEVTQTPSHQVTQMGQEVILRCVPISNHLYFYWYRQILGQKVEFLVSFYNNEISEKSEIFDDQFSVERPDGSNFTLKIRSTKLEDSAMYFCARSTGPGNTIYFGEGSWLTVV.

The V gene is TRBV5-1, the J gene TRBJ2-4; TRBD1 aligns across 9 bases. Losses at the gene ends were 0 bases for V and 5 bases for J; bases not matched to a gene: 6. The germline CDR1 and CDR2 sequences are SGHRS and YFSETQ. This CDR3 is 16 amino acids long. CDR3 protein: CASSLVQQGAQNIQYF. In nucleotides, the CDR3 is TGCGCCAGCAGCTTGGTACAACAGGGGGCTCAAAACATTCAGTACTTC.

V and J are TRBV29-1 and TRBJ2-2, with 7 bases identical to TRBD1. This CDR3 spans 15 amino acids. V lost 3 bases and J lost 4; bases outside the gene matches: 8. Germline CDR1 SQVTM, CDR2 ANQGSEA. The CDR3 DNA is TGCAGCGTTGACTCCGGGGCAGGGGGCACCGGGGAGCTGTTTTTT. This sequence encodes CSVDSGAGGTGELFF.

The chain has TRBV7-2 and TRBJ2-2; 7 bases fit TRBD2. CDR1 SGHTA and CDR2 FQGNSA come from the germline V gene. The CDR3 loop spans 16 amino acids. Trimming at V came to 7 bases and at J to 3 bases, leaving 11 bases not matched to a gene. The CDR3 DNA reads TGTGCCAGCACCCTAAGGACGGGGGGTCACACCGGGGAGCTGTTTTTT. Translating it yields CASTLRTGGHTGELFF.

The chain links TRBV2 to TRBJ2-7, with 12 bases that match TRBD2. CDR3 length equals 14 residues. Germline CDR1 SNHLY, CDR2 FYNNEI. V lost 6 bases and J lost 7; bases outside the gene matches: 7. This chain's CDR3 is CASRLAGGPGEQYF. The CDR3 DNA follows: TGTGCCAGCAGGCTAGCGGGAGGGCCGGGTGAGCAGTACTTC.

This chain connects TRBV5-6 to TRBJ1-5; TRBD1 matches 9 bases. The CDR3 contains 16 residues. Germline V gene sequence: CDR1 SGHDT, CDR2 YYEEEE. V lost 3 bases and J lost 1; bases outside the gene matches: 5. The CDR3 here is CASSSAGTGSNQPQHF. As DNA, the CDR3 is TGTGCCAGCAGCTCCGCCGGGACAGGGAGCAATCAGCCCCAGCATTTT.

This chain links TRBV9 with TRBJ2-2; 10 bases are a match to TRBD2. The CDR3 is 17 residues long. Trimming took 3 bases from V and 6 from J; bases not matched to a gene: 11. Germline lookup yields CDR1 SGDLS and CDR2 YYNGEE. As DNA, the CDR3 is TGTGCCAGCAGCGCACCATTAGCGGGGGGCCCCGCCGGGGAGCTGTTTTTT. Translating it yields CASSAPLAGGPAGELFF.

This chain joins TRBV10-3 and TRBJ2-1; 10 bases align to TRBD2. The CDR3 consists of 16 residues. V was clipped by 4 bases and J by 6 bases; unmatched bases: 9. Germline assignment: CDR1 ENHRY and CDR2 SYGVKD. CDR3 nucleotide sequence: TGTGCCATCAGTGCTTTTGGGGGACTAGCGTCCAATGAGCAGTTCTTC. Its translation is CAISAFGGLASNEQFF.

The J gene is TRBJ2-3, the V gene TRBV6-4; 13 bases match TRBD2. The V gene's germline CDR1 is MRHNA and CDR2 SNTAGT. The CDR3 covers 15 residues. V lost 2 bases to trimming and J lost 4 bases; unmatched junction nucleotides: 0. CDR3 in DNA: TGTGCCAGCAGTGACGGGACTAGCGGGGCAGATACGCAGTATTTT. This encodes CASSDGTSGADTQYF.

This clonotype occurred a few times. This chain joins TRBV12-3 or TRBV12-4 and TRBJ2-2; 7 bases line up with TRBD2. The V segment lost 0 bases and the J segment 6 bases; nucleotides outside the gene matches: 4. The CDR3 runs 15 residues. The CDR3 here is CASSLAGTISGELFF. The CDR3, as DNA: TGTGCCAGCAGTTTAGCCGGGACTATATCCGGGGAGCTGTTTTTT.

The chain recombines TRBV29-1 with TRBJ2-1; 8 bases line up with TRBD2. The junction had 11 bases not matched to a gene; V was cut back by 4 bases and J by 6 bases. Germline CDR1 is SQVTM and CDR2 is ANQGSEA. CDR3 length: 15 amino acids. The CDR3 bases are TGCAGCGTTGGACTAGCGATAGCGTCTAGCAATGAGCAGTTCTTC. Protein: CSVGLAIASSNEQFF.

The rearrangement joins TRBV12-3 or TRBV12-4 to TRBJ1-1; TRBD1 agrees at 8 bases. J gave up 5 bases and V 3 bases, and 8 bases lay outside the gene matches. The CDR3 runs to 15 residues. CDR3 coding DNA: TGTGCCAGCAGTTTCGCCACCCAGGGGGCTACTGAAGCTTTCTTT. Translation gives CASSFATQGATEAFF.